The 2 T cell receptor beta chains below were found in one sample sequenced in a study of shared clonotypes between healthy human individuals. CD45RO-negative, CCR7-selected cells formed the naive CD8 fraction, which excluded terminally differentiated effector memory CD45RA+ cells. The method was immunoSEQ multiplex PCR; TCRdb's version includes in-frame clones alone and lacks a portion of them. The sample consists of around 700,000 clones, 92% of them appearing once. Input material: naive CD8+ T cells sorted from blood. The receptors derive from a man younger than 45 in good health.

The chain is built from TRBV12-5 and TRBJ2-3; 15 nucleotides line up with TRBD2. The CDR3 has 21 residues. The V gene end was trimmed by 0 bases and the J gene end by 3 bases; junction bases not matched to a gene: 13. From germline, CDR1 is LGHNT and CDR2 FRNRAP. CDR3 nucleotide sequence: TGTGCTAGTGGTTTGGTACGAAGGGGACTAGCGGGAGGCTCGTCAACAGATACGCAGTATTTT. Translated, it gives CASGLVRRGLAGGSSTDTQYF.

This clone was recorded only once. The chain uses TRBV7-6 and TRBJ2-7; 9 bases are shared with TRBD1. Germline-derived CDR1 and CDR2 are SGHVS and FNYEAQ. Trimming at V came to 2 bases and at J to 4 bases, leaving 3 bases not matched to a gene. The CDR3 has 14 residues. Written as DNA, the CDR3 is TGTGCCAGCAGCTTATCGGGACAGGGTTACGAGCAGTACTTC. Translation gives CASSLSGQGYEQYF.